A single sample gave rise to the 27 T cell receptor beta chains below, sequenced in a study of identical twins (dated by TCRdb to about 2016). The library was made by 5' RACE. Sequencing used an Illumina HiSeq 2000. TCRdb handled the public reads itself, with Q25 trimming in fastp and clone calling in MiXCR, and kept productive beta chains. Each record represents a unique CDR3 protein, reported with the most common genes and DNA among its rows. Present in this sample are some 500,000 distinct CDR3 sequences, more than 13% of which were seen just once. Clones ranked in the top ten supply about 0.52% of the sample. These data were also reused for a study on yellow fever vaccine responses in identical twins.

The sequenced material came from CD4+ T cells sorted from blood. Receptors originate from a woman between 18 and 29 years old in good health.

The rearrangement joins TRBV7-2 to TRBJ2-2; 16 bases match TRBD2. Looked up from germline, CDR1 is SGHTA and CDR2 is FQGNSA. The V segment lost 0 bases and the J segment 3 bases; nucleotides outside the gene matches: 7. The CDR3 runs to 20 residues. The CDR3 DNA reads as TGTGCCAGCAGCTTAGCGCTGGGACTAGCGGGAGGGACCTACACCGGGGAGCTGTTTTTT. This gives the protein CASSLALGLAGGTYTGELFF.

The chain uses TRBV7-9 and TRBJ1-5, with D perhaps matching TRBD1 (5 bases). This CDR3 contains 14 residues. The V gene's germline CDR1 is SEHNR and CDR2 FQNEAQ (reference sequence). The V end lost 0 bases, the J end lost 11 bases, and 14 bases lay between the germline ends. The CDR3 region is CASSLAQGEVAQHF. The CDR3 nucleotides read TGTGCCAGCAGCTTAGCCCAGGGAGAGGTGGCCCAGCATTTT.

This clonotype has a handful of counts. The chain uses TRBV12-3 or TRBV12-4 and TRBJ2-3; perhaps D is TRBD1 or TRBD2 (6 bases each). This CDR3 has 18 residues. V shed 1 base and J shed 3 bases, with 20 bases lying between them. Here the CDR3 reads CASSLDRASARGTDTQYF. In nucleotides, the CDR3 is TGTGCCAGCAGTTTAGACAGGGCCTCAGCTCGGGGGACAGATACGCAGTATTTT.

V gene TRBV4-1 combines with J gene TRBJ1-1, with D hard to call. CDR3 size: 18 residues. V dropped 0 bases and J dropped 1 base, with 18 bases sitting between them. CDR1 MGHRA and CDR2 YSYEKL come from the germline V gene. CDR3: CASSQDRLLFGENTEAFF. The CDR3 DNA follows: TGCGCCAGCAGCCAAGATCGGTTGTTATTTGGGGAGAACACTGAAGCTTTCTTT.

This clonotype was picked up many times. The chain recombines TRBV5-1 with TRBJ2-2; D gene unclear. The germline gives CDR1 SGHRS, CDR2 YFSETQ. V gave up 4 bases and J gave up 8 bases, with 12 bases separating them. This CDR3 is 13 amino acids long. The CDR3 is CASSLLMEGELFF. The CDR3 region has the DNA TGCGCCAGCAGCCTCCTTATGGAAGGGGAGCTGTTTTTT.

This clonotype was detected only a few times. The rearrangement uses TRBV12-3 or TRBV12-4 and TRBJ2-7, with D perhaps given as TRBD1 or TRBD2 (5 bases each). The V gene lost 6 bases and the J gene lost 6 bases, with 15 bases spanning the gap. CDR3 length: 13 amino acids. The CDR3 DNA sequence: TGTGCCAGCAGCCTACCGGGACCCAGCGAGCAGTACTTC. The encoded protein is CASSLPGPSEQYF.

This clonotype has only a few counts. This chain connects TRBV5-1 to TRBJ2-5; the D gene is possibly TRBD1 (6 bases). V lost 5 bases and J 3 bases, leaving 8 bases between the germline ends. CDR1 is SGHRS, CDR2 YFSETQ, per germline. This CDR3 spans 12 amino acids. CDR3 loop: CASSNREETQYF. The CDR3 region has the DNA TGCGCCAGCAGTAACAGGGAAGAGACCCAGTACTTC.

The chain couples TRBV20-1 to TRBJ2-7, with D uncertain. The CDR3 contains 11 residues. Germline V gene lookup returns CDR1 DFQATT and CDR2 SNEGSKA (reference sequence). V lost 4 bases and J 4 bases, leaving 8 bases between the germline ends. CDR3 nucleotide sequence: TGCAGTGCTACCTATTCTTACGAGCAGTACTTC. This translates into CSATYSYEQYF.

This clonotype has a count of ten or more. The gene calls are TRBV12-3 or TRBV12-4 and TRBJ1-1; no clear D. The CDR3 is made up of 14 amino acids. V lost 2 bases, J lost 2 bases, and 9 bases lay in between. The CDR3 nucleotides read TGTGCCAGCAGTTTACTCAGGAGAAACACTGAAGCTTTCTTT. Its protein is CASSLLRRNTEAFF.

This clonotype was seen many times. V and J are TRBV5-1 and TRBJ2-2, with TRBD2 identical over 11 bases. Trimming cost V 2 bases and J 7 bases; bases outside gene matches: 4. The CDR3 length is 15 residues. Germline V CDR1 and CDR2: SGHRS, YFSETQ. CDR3 nucleotides: TGCGCCAGCAGCTTACTAGCGGGAGAAATCGGGGAGCTGTTTTTT. This encodes CASSLLAGEIGELFF. Together with reference TRBV5-1 and TRBJ2-2, the CDR3 gives the full variable domain: KAGVTQTPRYLIKTRGQQVTLSCSPISGHRSVSWYQQTPGQGLQFLFEYFSETQRNKGNFPGRFSGRQFSNSRSEMNVSTLELGDSALYLCASSLLAGEIGELFFGEGSRLTVL.

This clonotype came up many times. The V and J genes are TRBV12-3 or TRBV12-4 and TRBJ1-5, with D possibly TRBD1 on 6 matching bases. V was trimmed by 5 bases and J by 2 bases, leaving 13 bases between them. CDR3 length: 15 amino acids. Here the CDR3 reads CASSPRGQGNQPQHF. The CDR3 DNA is TGTGCCAGCAGTCCCAGGGGCCAGGGCAATCAGCCCCAGCATTTT.

The V and J genes are TRBV6-2 or TRBV6-3 and TRBJ2-1; 14 positions match TRBD2. After removal of 6 bases from V and 2 bases from J, the junction contained 15 bases not matched to a gene. CDR3 length: 20 residues. The germline gives CDR1 MNHEY, CDR2 SVGEGT. Written as DNA, the CDR3 is TGTGCCAGCAGCCCACAACCGGGACTAGCGGGAGATTTCACCTACAATGAGCAGTTCTTC. This codes for CASSPQPGLAGDFTYNEQFF.

The chain uses TRBV12-3 or TRBV12-4 and TRBJ1-2; TRBD1 matches at 11 bases. V trimming: 2 bases; J trimming: 5 bases; junction bases outside the gene matches: 7. CDR3 length equals 16 residues. DNA of the CDR3: TGTGCCAGCAGTTTAAGGGGGACAGGGGGGGTTTATGGCTACACCTTC. Protein sequence: CASSLRGTGGVYGYTF.

In its sample, this clonotype was seen a few times. This rearrangement joins TRBV10-3 to TRBJ2-2; the D call may be TRBD1 or TRBD2 (5 bases each). The CDR3 is 15 residues long. Between the trimmed V and J ends, which lost 7 bases and 1 base, there was a span of 13 bases. Germline lookup yields CDR1 ENHRY and CDR2 SYGVKD. The CDR3 DNA reads TGTGCCATCACCCCCGGGACCAAGAACACCGGGGAGCTGTTTTTT. This gives the protein CAITPGTKNTGELFF.

The chain carries TRBV20-1 and TRBJ2-1; 8 bases match TRBD2. V dropped 3 bases and J dropped 0; count of bases not matched to a gene: 7. This CDR3 has 16 residues. CDR1 and CDR2 from the germline V gene are DFQATT and SNEGSKA (reference sequence). CDR3 DNA sequence: TGCAGTGCTAGGGCTAGCGGGTCATTCTCCTACAATGAGCAGTTCTTC. Its protein product is CSARASGSFSYNEQFF.

The chain joins TRBV10-1 to TRBJ2-7; D uncertain. The V and J ends lost 2 bases and 3 bases respectively, with 5 bases between them. In germline, CDR1 is WNHNN, CDR2 SYGVQD (reference sequence). The length of the CDR3 is 12 residues. CDR3 residues: CASSENSYEQYF. In nucleotides, the CDR3 is TGCGCCAGCAGTGAGAACAGCTACGAGCAGTACTTC.

This chain connects TRBV4-3 to TRBJ2-7, with TRBD1 identical over 8 bases. The CDR3 totals 15 residues. Looked up from germline, CDR1 is LGHNA and CDR2 is YSLEER. The junction had 7 bases not matched to a gene; V was cut back by 1 base and J by 5 bases. In DNA, the CDR3 is TGCGCCAGCAGCCAAGCCGCGGCAGGGGGCGACGAGCAGTACTTC. Translated: CASSQAAAGGDEQYF.

This clonotype was observed a few times. The chain recombines TRBV3-1 with TRBJ2-2; TRBD2 aligns across 8 bases. Germline trimming cut 0 bases from V and 7 bases from J; bases unmatched to any gene: 13. This CDR3 is 18 amino acids long. Germline V CDR1 and CDR2: LGHDT, YNNKEL (reference sequence). Here the CDR3 DNA reads TGTGCCAGCAGCCAAGAGGGTCGGCTAGCGGGTATTAGCGGGGAGCTGTTTTTT. This codes for CASSQEGRLAGISGELFF.

This clonotype showed up just a few times. The V call is TRBV5-1, the J call TRBJ2-1, with D possibly TRBD1 on 5 matching bases. Germline CDR1 reads SGHRS; CDR2 reads YFSETQ. V lost 0 bases to trimming and J lost 5 bases, with 9 bases between them. The CDR3 totals 14 residues. The chain's CDR3 is CASSLGQKNNEQFF. CDR3 nucleotide sequence: TGCGCCAGCAGCTTGGGACAGAAAAACAATGAGCAGTTCTTC.

In this sample, this clonotype turned up once. The rearrangement uses TRBV20-1 and TRBJ2-7, with TRBD1 identical over 9 bases. This CDR3 spans 14 amino acids. J lost 3 bases, V lost 5 bases, and 8 bases had no gene match. The germline V gene has CDR1 DFQATT and CDR2 SNEGSKA (reference sequence). The CDR3 coding sequence is TGCAGTGCTGACGGGGACAGGGTCCACTACGAGCAGTACTTC. Its translation: CSADGDRVHYEQYF.

This rearrangement joins TRBV29-1 to TRBJ2-2; D remains unclear. Trimming shortened V by 4 bases and J by 2 bases, and 5 bases separated the two germline ends. The CDR3 consists of 12 residues. Germline CDR1 and CDR2: SQVTM and ANQGSEA. The CDR3 sequence is CSVAVNTGELFF. The CDR3 DNA reads TGCAGCGTTGCAGTAAACACCGGGGAGCTGTTTTTT.

The V gene is TRBV3-1, the J gene TRBJ2-3; possibly TRBD2 for D (7 bases). The germline V gene encodes CDR1 LGHDT and CDR2 YNNKEL (reference sequence). The CDR3 has 13 amino acids. Trimming left V 8 bases short and J 6 bases short, with 15 bases between. The CDR3 loop is CASYGAGADTQYF. DNA of the CDR3: TGTGCCAGCTATGGGGCGGGGGCTGATACGCAGTATTTT.

This clonotype came up a few times. The V and J genes are TRBV12-3 or TRBV12-4 and TRBJ2-7, with TRBD1 matching 7 bases. Trimming cost V 3 bases and J 2 bases; bases outside gene matches: 16. The CDR3 is 18 amino acids. The CDR3 DNA reads as TGTGCCAGCAGTTTGGATTTGGGGTTCGGGGACAGAACCTACGAGCAGTACTTC. This codes for CASSLDLGFGDRTYEQYF.

J is TRBJ1-1 and V is TRBV7-2; D not resolved. The length of the CDR3 is 15 residues. Trimming shortened V by 8 bases and J by 1 base, and 17 bases separated the two germline ends. The germline CDR1 and CDR2 sequences are SGHTA and FQGNSA. DNA of the CDR3: TGTGCCAGCTGGGTCAAGGGTGGCGGGAACACTGAAGCTTTCTTT. This gives the protein CASWVKGGGNTEAFF.

This clonotype was seen many times. A junction boundary mismatches the germline segment, possibly from a read error. This sequence joins TRBV11-2 and TRBJ2-3; no clear D. Per the germline V gene, CDR1 is SGHAT and CDR2 is FQNNGV. CDR3 size: 14 residues. CDR3 bases: TGTGCCAGCAGTTTAGACTTAAGCACAGATACGCAGTATTTT. It specifies CASSLDLSTDTQYF. Full variable domain (outside the CDR3, taken from reference TRBV11-2 and TRBJ2-3): EAGVAQSPRYKIIEKRQSVAFWCNPISGHATLYWYQQILGQGPKLLIQFQNNGVVDDSQLPKDRFSAERLKGVDSTLKIQPAKLEDSAVYLCASSLDLSTDTQYFGPGTRLTVL.

This rearrangement joins TRBV5-1 to TRBJ2-5; TRBD1 matches at 11 bases. V gave up 7 bases and J gave up 4 bases; unmatched junction bases: 9. The germline gives CDR1 SGHRS, CDR2 YFSETQ. This CDR3 has 15 residues. This CDR3 reads CASSRTGGGGETQYF. The CDR3 DNA reads as TGCGCCAGCTCTAGGACAGGGGGCGGAGGAGAGACCCAGTACTTC.

The chain combines TRBV3-1 with TRBJ2-3; weak D call: TRBD2 (5 bases). The CDR3 sequence is 15 residues long. Trimming left V 1 base short and J 2 bases short, with 10 bases between. Per the germline V gene, CDR1 is LGHDT and CDR2 is YNNKEL (reference sequence). The CDR3 nucleotides read TGTGCCAGCAGCCAAGGCCCAGCGGTCACAGATACGCAGTATTTT. It translates to CASSQGPAVTDTQYF.